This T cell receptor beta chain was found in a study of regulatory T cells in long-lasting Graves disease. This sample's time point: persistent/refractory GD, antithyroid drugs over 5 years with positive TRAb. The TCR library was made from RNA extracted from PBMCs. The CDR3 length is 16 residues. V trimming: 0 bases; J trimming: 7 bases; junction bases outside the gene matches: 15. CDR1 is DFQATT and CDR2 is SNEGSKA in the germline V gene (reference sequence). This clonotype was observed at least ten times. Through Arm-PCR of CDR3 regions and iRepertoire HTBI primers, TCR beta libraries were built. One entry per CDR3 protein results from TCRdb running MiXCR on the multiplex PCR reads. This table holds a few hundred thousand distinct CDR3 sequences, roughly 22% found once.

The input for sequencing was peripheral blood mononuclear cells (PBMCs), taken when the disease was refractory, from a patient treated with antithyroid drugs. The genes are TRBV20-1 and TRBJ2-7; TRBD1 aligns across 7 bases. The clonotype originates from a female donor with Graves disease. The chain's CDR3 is CSARDPIQGPMGEQYF. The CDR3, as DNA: TGCAGTGCTAGAGATCCCATACAGGGGCCAATGGGGGAGCAGTACTTC.